Listed here are 20 T cell receptor beta chains from one sample, sequenced in a study of blood T cell repertoires in COVID-19. Sequenced by immunoSEQ multiplex PCR; TCRdb stores in-frame clones only, minus some. The profile shows over 110,000 clones, roughly 82% of them singletons. Material for sequencing was peripheral blood. Source of these receptors: a man aged 60 to 75 with active or convalescent COVID-19.

This clone appeared a single time. This chain connects TRBV3-1 (or the pseudogene TRBV3-2) to TRBJ1-2; TRBD1 matches at 7 bases. Germline CDR1 LGHDT, CDR2 YNNKEL (reference sequence). V shed 1 base and J 7 bases; nucleotides not matched to a gene: 9. This CDR3 comprises 15 residues. The CDR3 coding sequence is TGTGCCAGCAGCCAAGCCCAGGGGGTCGTAGGTGGCTACACCTTC. Translation: CASSQAQGVVGGYTF.

A few counts support this clone. J is TRBJ2-7 and V is TRBV19, with unresolved D. The V end was cut by 5 bases, the J end by 3 bases, with 2 bases between. The CDR3 runs to 10 residues. Per the germline V gene, CDR1 is LNHDA and CDR2 is SQIVND (reference sequence). The CDR3: CASSYYEQYV. CDR3 in DNA: TGTGCCAGTAGTTACTACGAGCAGTACGTC.

The CDR3 is CASSLGQGVWRPNSPLHF. CDR3 nucleotides: TGTGCCAGCAGCTTGGGACAGGGAGTATGGAGGCCCAATTCACCCCTCCACTTT. V and J are TRBV5-5 and TRBJ1-6; 7 nucleotides match TRBD1. CDR3 length: 18 amino acids. V lost 0 bases to trimming and J lost 7 bases; unmatched junction nucleotides: 13. Germline-derived CDR1 and CDR2 are SGHKS and YYEKEE (reference sequence).

The chain carries TRBV3-1 (or the pseudogene TRBV3-2) and TRBJ1-5; D gene unclear. V shed 4 bases and J shed 0 bases, with 16 bases lying between them. CDR3 size: 17 residues. Germline V gene lookup returns CDR1 LGHDT and CDR2 YNNKEL (reference sequence). CDR3 DNA: TGTGCCAGCAGCCCGCAACACAGTGAACTTAGCAATCAGCCCCAGCATTTT. It translates to CASSPQHSELSNQPQHF.

This clone showed up just once. The chain is built from TRBV27 and TRBJ2-2; weak D call: TRBD2 (5 bases). There are 16 residues in the CDR3. Germline CDR1 reads MNHEY; CDR2 reads SMNVEV (reference sequence). Trimming left V 5 bases short and J 4 bases short, with 17 bases between. Here the CDR3 reads CASSIRTRAGTGELFF. The CDR3 DNA reads as TGTGCCAGCAGTATTAGGACTCGAGCCGGCACCGGGGAGCTGTTTTTT.

This clone was found a few times. The chain recombines TRBV12-3 or TRBV12-4 with TRBJ2-7; possible D gene TRBD1, 5 bases. Trimming stripped 6 bases from V and 3 bases from J, with 9 bases between. The CDR3 length is 12 residues. The chain's CDR3 is CASRDTNYEQYF. Here the CDR3 DNA reads TGTGCCAGCAGGGACACCAACTACGAGCAGTACTTC.

The chain carries TRBV29-1 and TRBJ1-5, with no clear D. Germline CDR1 reads SQVTM; CDR2 reads ANQGSEA. CDR3 length: 12 amino acids. V lost 7 bases to trimming and J lost 6 bases, with 13 bases between them. CDR3 in amino acids: CSEGYEGQPQHF. In nucleotides, the CDR3 is TGCAGCGAGGGCTACGAGGGTCAGCCCCAGCATTTT.

This clone was detected a few times. This chain connects TRBV7-9 to TRBJ1-2; D gene uncertain. The CDR3 spans 11 residues. Germline V gene data show CDR1 as SEHNR and CDR2 as FQNEAQ (reference sequence). Between the trimmed V and J ends, which lost 1 base and 10 bases, there was a span of 7 bases. As DNA, the CDR3 is TGTGCCAGCAGCTTAGGTTTTAACTACACCTTC. Protein sequence: CASSLGFNYTF.

The CDR3 loop is CASSQDGPGGFGQPQHF. CDR3 DNA sequence: TGCGCCAGCAGCCAAGATGGGCCAGGGGGCTTCGGTCAGCCCCAGCATTTT. The chain joins TRBV4-1 to TRBJ1-5, with 8 bases that match TRBD1. Germline V gene sequence: CDR1 MGHRA, CDR2 YSYEKL. The CDR3 loop spans 17 amino acids. V gave up 0 bases and J gave up 6 bases; unmatched junction bases: 10.

This chain links TRBV19 with TRBJ2-6, with a weak D call TRBD2 (5 bases). The CDR3 totals 15 residues. Per the germline V gene, CDR1 is LNHDA and CDR2 is SQIVND (reference sequence). V lost 3 bases and J 0 bases, leaving 6 bases between the germline ends. This CDR3 is CASSIGGSGANVLTF. The CDR3 DNA reads as TGTGCCAGTAGTATCGGAGGCTCTGGGGCCAACGTCCTGACTTTC.

The chain is built from TRBV11-2 and TRBJ2-5; D may be TRBD1 (5 bases). From germline, CDR1 is SGHAT and CDR2 FQNNGV. The CDR3 totals 13 residues. V was trimmed by 5 bases and J by 2 bases, leaving 9 bases between them. CDR3 amino acids: CASSQDRQETQYF. The DNA for the CDR3 is TGTGCCAGCAGCCAAGACAGACAAGAGACCCAGTACTTC.

The chain employs TRBV28 and TRBJ2-7; D gene unclear. Germline V CDR1 and CDR2: MDHEN, SYDVKM. V was trimmed by 5 bases and J by 0 bases, leaving 17 bases between them. This CDR3 contains 16 residues. The CDR3 protein is CASSPDLGRVSYEQYV. CDR3 sequence (DNA): TGTGCCAGCAGTCCCGACCTCGGCCGGGTCTCCTACGAGCAGTACGTC.

J is TRBJ2-3 and V is TRBV27; 10 nucleotides line up with TRBD2. The length of the CDR3 is 17 residues. With V trimmed by 3 bases and J by 4 bases, 10 bases remained unmatched. Germline loops: CDR1 MNHEY, CDR2 SMNVEV (reference sequence). The DNA for the CDR3 is TGTGCCAGCAGTTTCTCTAGCGGGAGTTTACGGGCAGATACGCAGTATTTT. The encoded protein is CASSFSSGSLRADTQYF.

Only one count was recorded for this clone. V usage is TRBV28 and J usage is TRBJ2-7; TRBD1 agrees at 8 bases. CDR1 is MDHEN and CDR2 is SYDVKM in the germline V gene. Germline trimming cut 5 bases from V and 5 bases from J; bases unmatched to any gene: 17. This CDR3 comprises 17 residues. This chain's CDR3 is CASSPRTGPLGIHEQYV. DNA for the CDR3: TGTGCCAGCAGTCCCAGGACAGGGCCGCTTGGAATCCACGAGCAGTACGTC.

The chain couples TRBV7-9 to TRBJ1-4, with D perhaps matching TRBD1 (5 bases). Trimming took off 4 bases at V and 5 bases at J, with 14 bases between the two ends. CDR3 size: 15 residues. CDR1 and CDR2 (germline): SEHNR, FQNEAQ (reference sequence). CDR3 protein: CASSYGETVNEKLFF. The CDR3 coding sequence is TGTGCCAGCAGCTACGGAGAGACAGTAAATGAAAAACTGTTTTTT.

The chain has TRBV4-1 and TRBJ1-1; D is possibly TRBD1 (5 bases). V lost 2 bases, J lost 3 bases, and 7 bases lay in between. Germline V gene lookup returns CDR1 MGHRA and CDR2 YSYEKL. This CDR3 spans 13 amino acids. CDR3 nucleotide sequence: TGCGCCAGCAGCCAACCGACAGACACTGAAGCTTTCTTT. Protein: CASSQPTDTEAFF.

The chain is built from TRBV6-4 and TRBJ2-3, with TRBD1 matching over 7 bases. In germline, CDR1 is MRHNA, CDR2 SNTAGT. The CDR3 contains 14 residues. The ends lost 2 bases at V and 8 bases at J; junction bases unmatched: 7. CDR3 residues: CASSDRYPGGTQYF. CDR3 nucleotides: TGTGCCAGCAGTGACCGCTACCCAGGGGGTACGCAGTATTTT.

This chain links TRBV2 with TRBJ1-2, with 8 bases aligning to TRBD1. Germline values: CDR1 SNHLY, CDR2 FYNNEI. With 6 bases clipped from V and 8 bases from J, the junction kept 5 bases outside the gene matches. The CDR3 sequence is 12 residues long. The CDR3 nucleotides read TGTGCCAGCAGGACAGGGGCCCAGGGCTACACCTTC. This sequence encodes CASRTGAQGYTF. The variable domain in full, completed from reference TRBV2 and TRBJ1-2, reads EPEVTQTPSHQVTQMGQEVILRCVPISNHLYFYWYRQILGQKVEFLVSFYNNEISEKSEIFDDQFSVERPDGSNFTLKIRSTKLEDSAMYFCASRTGAQGYTFGSGTRLTVV.

The chain employs TRBV5-4 and TRBJ2-1, with D tentatively TRBD1 (7 bases). V dropped 0 bases and J dropped 6 bases, with 10 bases sitting between them. Germline V gives CDR1 SGHNT, CDR2 YYREEE (reference sequence). The CDR3 contains 14 residues. The CDR3 is CASSLVQGGNEQFF. The CDR3 bases are TGTGCCAGCAGCTTGGTGCAGGGGGGCAATGAGCAGTTCTTC.

The rearrangement uses TRBV29-1 and TRBJ1-1, with D uncertain. Germline lookup yields CDR1 SQVTM and CDR2 ANQGSEA. This CDR3 comprises 14 residues. Trimming removed 0 bases from V and 4 bases from J, with 12 bases in between. The CDR3 protein is CSVEDQPFSTEAFF. The CDR3 DNA reads as TGCAGCGTTGAAGATCAACCCTTCAGCACTGAAGCTTTCTTT.